This T cell receptor beta chain was captured by sequencing in a study of Graves' ophthalmopathy and Graves' hyperthyroidism (dated by TCRdb to the late 2010s). For the study in its entirety: Peripheral blood was collected at initial diagnosis, before any treatment. The study used signatures of the TCR beta repertoire to tell Graves' ophthalmopathy apart from Graves' hyperthyroidism and to predict which patients would progress to ophthalmopathy. Following sampling, methimazole starting at 30 mg daily was administered to hyperthyroidism patients, and high-dose intravenous methylprednisolone was administered to ophthalmopathy patients. In total, 120 to 150 blood samples were TCR-sequenced: 43 ophthalmopathy, under 80 hyperthyroidism and about 17 hyperthyroidism-to-ophthalmopathy patients. To explore V-J signatures that separate ophthalmopathy from hyperthyroidism, a discovery set of about a hundred patients was enrolled, consisting of about 45 with ophthalmopathy and roughly 57 with stable hyperthyroidism. In over 5 hyperthyroidism patients, the T-cell repertoire of thyroid tissue was compared with the T-cell repertoire of blood. The independent validation cohort included about 20 hyperthyroidism patients plus 17 patients who later progressed from hyperthyroidism to ophthalmopathy.

What the work shows at the level of the full study, not this receptor alone: In cross-validation, the 13-signature model distinguished ophthalmopathy from stable hyperthyroidism with nearly 90% sensitivity and about 84% specificity, and in the test set the corresponding values were about 80% and 75%. In validation, the model predicted ophthalmopathy progression with 55% to 71% sensitivity and 72.22% specificity; approximately 12 predicted patients were CT-confirmed with GO in a median of around 6.5 months. No statistical method was used to predetermine the sample size, and group allocation was not hidden from the investigators. Among expanded thyroid clonotypes with frequency above 0.001, most also showed up in blood, which suggests that blood repertoires may reflect the thyroid immune response.

In its sample, this clonotype was seen many times. No antigen is known for it. It has no much larger one-base neighbor in the sample; base qualities were not kept. The ophthalmopathy patients had moderately to severely active disease, with a Clinical Activity Score of 3 or higher, a NOSPECS grade of 4 or higher, and a disease duration of less than 3 months. Patients were excluded if they had other autoimmune diseases, uncontrolled infections, pregnancy or lactation. Diagnosis relied on clinical symptoms, serum thyroxine, TRAb, thyroid ultrasound and orbital computed tomography. PBMCs were isolated from 8 to 10 ml of fresh peripheral blood by Ficoll-Paque density gradient centrifugation. Trizol reagent was used to extract the total RNA, and its quality was then checked on an Agilent 2100 Bioanalyzer. TCR beta CDR3 regions were amplified from RNA transcripts for repertoire sequencing. HTBI primers and the Qiagen OneStep RT-PCR kit were used in a first-round RT-PCR, which was followed by a second-round multiplex PCR, size selection and purification. Libraries were sequenced paired-end with 100 bp reads on an Illumina HiSeq2000. The authors' pipeline ran thus. Reads were processed with SOAPnuke, discarding reads with adapters, uncalled bases, mean Phred below 15, or no exact constant-primer or identifier match. COPE v1.2.5 was used to merge the high-quality paired reads. Clonotypes were defined as unique nucleotide sequences and were aligned to IMGT TRB V, D and J references using MiTCR v1.1. Analysis was restricted to V-J combinations with a frequency above 0.0001, which covered 99% to 99.2% of repertoires. For each V-J combination, a TCR clonal expansion and chaos score was defined as F50 clonal expansion divided by the chaos observed in the TCRdist matrix. Features were reduced by Welch's t-statistics and random forest to more than 10 V-J combinations, which fed a naive Bayes classifier. Thyroid-blood repertoire similarity was quantified with the Morisita-Horn index. In TCRdb, the public reads were trimmed at Q25 with fastp and aligned with MiXCR, with productive beta chains retained. Rows matching on CDR3 protein sequence are summarized as one entry with the most common DNA and genes. TCRdb, not the original authors, processed these V and J calls. The table for this sample lists about 740,000 distinct CDR3 sequences; 40% of them were counted only once. 44% of the sample belongs to the ten largest clones.

Trimming costs V 3 bases and J 2 bases, and their ends lie 10 bases apart. CDR1 is given as SEHNR and CDR2 as FQNEAQ, both from the germline V gene (reference sequence). Its CDR3 holds 14 amino acids, cysteine through phenylalanine. The entry retains the CDR3 DNA only, 42 bases that are in frame from base 1. Recombination connected TRBV7-9 to TRBJ1-2; the D gene remains uncertain. Specimen: peripheral blood. The receptor comes from an adult man with Graves' ophthalmopathy. The sequenced DNA is TGTGCCAGCAGCTTTTCTACGCGGAACTATGGCTACACCTTC. Protein translation: CASSFSTRNYGYTF. When the CDR3 is completed using the reference TRBV7-9 and TRBJ1-2 genes on either side, the full variable domain is DTGVSQNPRHKITKRGQNVTFRCDPISEHNRLYWYRQTLGQGPEFLTYFQNEAQLEKSRLLSDRFSAERPKGSFSTLEIQRTEQGDSAMYLCASSFSTRNYGYTFGSGTRLTVV.